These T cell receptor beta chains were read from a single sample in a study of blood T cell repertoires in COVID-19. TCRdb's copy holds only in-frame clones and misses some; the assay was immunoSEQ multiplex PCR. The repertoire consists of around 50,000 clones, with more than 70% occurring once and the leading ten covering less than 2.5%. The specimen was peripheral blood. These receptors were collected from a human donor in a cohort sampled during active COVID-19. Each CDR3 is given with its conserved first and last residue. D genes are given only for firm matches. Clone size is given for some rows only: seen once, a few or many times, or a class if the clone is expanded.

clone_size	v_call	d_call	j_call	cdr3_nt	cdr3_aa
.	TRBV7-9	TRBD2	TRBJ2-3	TGTGCCAGCAGCTTAGGAGCGGGAGGGACAGATACGCAGTATTTT	CASSLGAGGTDTQYF
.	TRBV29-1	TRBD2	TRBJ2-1	TGCAGCGTTGGAAAACCTATCGGGGGGAATGAGCAGTTCTTC	CSVGKPIGGNEQFF
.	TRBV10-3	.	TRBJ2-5	TGTGCCATCAGCGACTTGGCGCAAGAGACCCAGTACTTC	CAISDLAQETQYF
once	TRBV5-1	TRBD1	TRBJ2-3	TGCGCCAGCAGCTTCGACAGGGTTTCTTTCACAGATACGCAGTATTTT	CASSFDRVSFTDTQYF
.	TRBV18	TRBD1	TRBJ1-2	TGTGCCAGCTCACCTATAGGGACAGGGGATGGCTACACCTTC	CASSPIGTGDGYTF
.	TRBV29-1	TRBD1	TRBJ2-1	TGCAGCGTTGTTTTGTGGTCGACAGGGTCCTACAATGAGCAGTTCTTC	CSVVLWSTGSYNEQFF
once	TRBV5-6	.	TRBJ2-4	TGTGCCAGCAGCTTGGGTGGTTGGGGGGTGGGCAAAAACATTCAGTACTTC	CASSLGGWGVGKNIQYF
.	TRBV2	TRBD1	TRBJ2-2	TGTGCCAGCTCACGGGACAGGGGGCCGGGTGGCGGGGAGCTGTTTTTT	CASSRDRGPGGGELFF
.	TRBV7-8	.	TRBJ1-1	TGTGCCAGCAGCTTTAGTCAGGCGAACACTGAAGCTTTCTTT	CASSFSQANTEAFF
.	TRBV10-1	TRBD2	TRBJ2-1	TGCGCCAGCAGTGACCAGGGACTAGCGGGGGGGGACAATGAGCAGTTCTTC	CASSDQGLAGGDNEQFF
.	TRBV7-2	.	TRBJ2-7	TGTGCCAGCAGCTTAGTGGCTAGCACCGGATCCGAGCAGTACTTC	CASSLVASTGSEQYF
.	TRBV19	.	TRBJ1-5	TGTGCCAGTAGTATAGATGGGACAAGGAATCAGCCCCAGCATTTT	CASSIDGTRNQPQHF
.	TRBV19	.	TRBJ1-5	TGTGCCAGTAGTATTCAGTATCAGCCCCAGCATTTT	CASSIQYQPQHF
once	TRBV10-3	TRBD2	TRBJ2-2	TGTGCCATCAGTGTCGGACTAGCGGCCACAAACACCGGGGAGCTGTTTTTT	CAISVGLAATNTGELFF
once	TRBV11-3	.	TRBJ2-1	TGTGCCAGCAGCTTAGATCGTTCGCAGGGTTCCTACAATGAGCAGTTCTTC	CASSLDRSQGSYNEQFF
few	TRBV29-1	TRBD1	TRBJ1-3	TGCAGCGTCGGGGACAGTCCTGGAAACACCATATATTTT	CSVGDSPGNTIYF
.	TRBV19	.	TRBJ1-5	TGTGCCAGTAGTCCTATAGGGGGCAATCAGCCCCAGCATTTT	CASSPIGGNQPQHF
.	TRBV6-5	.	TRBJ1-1	TGTGCCAGCAACTCCTTCCAGGGTACGGACACTGAAGCTTTCTTT	CASNSFQGTDTEAFF
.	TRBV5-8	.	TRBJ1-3	TGTGCCAGCAGACGTACAGGCCCTCCTGGAAACACCATATATTTT	CASRRTGPPGNTIYF
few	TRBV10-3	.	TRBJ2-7	TGTGCCATTGCACAGGACCCAACCTCCTACGAGCAGTACTTC	CAIAQDPTSYEQYF
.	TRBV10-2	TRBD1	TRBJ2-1	TGCGCCAGCAGTGTTACGGGACAGGGCTTCAATGAGCAGTTCTTC	CASSVTGQGFNEQFF
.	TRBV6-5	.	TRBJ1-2	TGTGCCAGCACCAAGACAGTTAACTATGGCTACACCTTC	CASTKTVNYGYTF
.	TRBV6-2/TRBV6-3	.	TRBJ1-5	TGTGCCAGCAGTTACTCGAGTCCGGGACAAAATCAGCCCCAGCATTTT	CASSYSSPGQNQPQHF
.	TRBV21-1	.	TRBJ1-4	TGTGCCAGCAGCAGAAGGACAGGGCGACATGAAAAACTGTTTTTT	CASSRRTGRHEKLFF
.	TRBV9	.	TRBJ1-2	TGTGCCAGCAGCGTAGGAGCTTCAAGAGAACAGTCCTATGGCTACACCTTC	CASSVGASREQSYGYTF
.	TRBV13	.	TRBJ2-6	TGTGCCAGCAGAGGGACACGGATTTCTGGGGCCAACGTCCTGACTTTC	CASRGTRISGANVLTF
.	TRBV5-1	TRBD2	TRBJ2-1	TGCGCCAGCAGCCCGGCGAGATGGACTAGCGGCTACAATGAGCAGTTCTTC	CASSPARWTSGYNEQFF
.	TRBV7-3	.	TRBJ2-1	TGTGCCAGCAGCCCGGACTTATCGAGGAATGAGCAGTTCTTC	CASSPDLSRNEQFF
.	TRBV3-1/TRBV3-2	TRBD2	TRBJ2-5	TGTGCCAGCAGCCAAGCAAGCGGGAGGGCAAAGACCCAGTACTTC	CASSQASGRAKTQYF
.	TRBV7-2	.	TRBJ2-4	TGTGCCAGCAGCTTAGGTCCGGACATTAAGAAAAACATTCAGTACTTC	CASSLGPDIKKNIQYF
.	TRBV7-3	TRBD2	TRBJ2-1	TGTGCCAGCAGCTTAACAGCTAGCGGTGAGCAGTTCTTC	CASSLTASGEQFF
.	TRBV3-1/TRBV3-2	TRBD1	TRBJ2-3	TGTGCCAGCAGCCACAGACAGGGGTCGGGCACAGATACGCAGTATTTT	CASSHRQGSGTDTQYF
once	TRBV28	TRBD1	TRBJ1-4	TGTGCCAGCTCTTTACCCCCGGGACCACAGGGGGAAAAACTGTTTTTT	CASSLPPGPQGEKLFF
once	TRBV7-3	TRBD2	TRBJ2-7	TGTGCCAGCAGCCTGCCAGGACTAGCGGCGATAAGCTCCTACGAGCAGTACTTC	CASSLPGLAAISSYEQYF
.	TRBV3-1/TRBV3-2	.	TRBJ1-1	TGTGCCAGCAGCCGATGGACAGCTCACACTGAAGCTTTCTTT	CASSRWTAHTEAFF
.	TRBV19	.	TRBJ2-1	TGTGCCAGTAGTATAGCCCGCTACAATGAGCAGTTCTTC	CASSIARYNEQFF
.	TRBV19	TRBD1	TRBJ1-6	TGTGCCAGTAGTATAGGGGGACAGGATGGCCTACCCCTCCACTTT	CASSIGGQDGLPLHF